The entry below gives a single TCR beta chain sequence along with its context. The sample holds many counts of this clonotype. It lacks a known antigen. No clone much larger than this one lies a single base away; base qualities are absent. There are 16 amino acids in the CDR3, from cysteine to phenylalanine inclusive. Here the CDR3 DNA is all that survives: 48 bases in frame from base 1. V is shortened by 5 bases, J by 0 bases, and the region joining them spans 16 bases. CDR1 and CDR2 are read off the germline V gene as SGHTA and FQGTGA. The study was a case-control design nested within a healthcare worker cohort in London, UK, with weekly nasopharyngeal swab PCR tests and blood sampling. Healthcare workers were enrolled in the week of the UK lockdown, from 23 to 31 March 2020, and were followed every week for up to roughly 15 weeks. The method behind the library was 5' RACE. The listed sequencing device is NextSeq 500. To correct for sequencing error and PCR bias, the TCR library protocol tagged individual cDNA molecules with unique molecular identifiers. Both TCR alpha and beta chains were sequenced, and tight co-correlation was observed between alpha and beta sequence abundances in each sample. The paper's data handling went like this. Decombinator V4 was used to annotate the V gene, J gene and CDR3 of the TCR sequences. TCRs were defined as expanded if a significant change between any two time points was detected under a Poisson model with p below 0.0001. TCR abundances were normalised to the total number of TCRs sequenced per sample and were expressed as counts per million. MAIT TCRs were defined by TRAV1-2 paired with TRAJ12, TRAJ20 or TRAJ33, and iNKT TCRs by TRAV10 paired with TRAJ18. VDJdb, accessed 1 November 2021, was searched for CMV, EBV and SARS-CoV-2 annotated TCRs, with TCRs annotated for multiple antigens excluded. The public reads were reprocessed in TCRdb via fastp at Q25 and MiXCR, keeping in-frame beta chains. All rows with the same CDR3 protein become a single entry with the most common DNA and genes. TCRdb assigned the V and J calls; the authors' analysis was not used. The sample contains more than 20,000 distinct CDR3 sequences, around 4.6% of them found a single time. Less than 20% of the sample rests with the top ten.

The data derive from a study of early T cells in non-severe SARS-CoV-2 infection listed by TCRdb under 2021. Background on the whole study: TCR sequencing used bulk RNA from unsorted whole blood, so alpha and beta chains could not be paired.

General conclusions and limits of the study: VDJdb matching was skewed toward anti-spike CD8 responses and likely underestimated virus-specific expansions by missing private and CD4 specificities.

Sequenced sample: whole blood. The chain employs TRBV7-3 and TRBJ1-1, with the D segment identity uncertain. This receptor was obtained from an adult who was a healthcare worker with PCR-confirmed SARS-CoV-2 infection or an uninfected control (not recorded which). The encoded CDR3 is CASSPQPPLMNTEAFF. The nucleotide sequence is TGTGCCAGCAGCCCACAGCCTCCCCTTATGAACACTGAAGCTTTCTTT.